This entry lists 7 T cell receptor beta chains sequenced from one sample in a study of cytomegalovirus exposure and HLA in healthy donors. The primer mix had 60 Vbeta and 13 Jbeta primers. The method was immunoSEQ multiplex PCR; TCRdb's version includes in-frame clones alone and lacks a portion of them. Of 90,000 to 120,000 clones listed, around 62% are singletons. The sample consisted of PBMCs. Receptor source: a man aged 25-40 years in good health and CMV-seropositive.

The chain carries TRBV6-6 and TRBJ1-1, with D possibly matching TRBD1 (5 bases). This CDR3 is built from 13 residues. Trimming removed 4 bases from V and 3 bases from J, with 9 bases in between. Germline CDR1 and CDR2: MNHNY and SVGAGI (reference sequence). For the CDR3, the DNA is TGTGCCAGCAGTTCCGACAGATACACTGAAGCTTTCTTT. This translates into CASSSDRYTEAFF.

This clone was counted a few times. V usage is TRBV29-1 and J usage is TRBJ2-5; TRBD2 might be the D (6 bases). The tail of the sequence fits TRBJ2-7 better, so the J call may be wrong. Germline CDR1 and CDR2: SQVTM and ANQGSEA. This CDR3 contains 13 residues. CDR3 residues: CSVEDGGIYEQYF. CDR3 sequence (DNA): TGCAGCGTTGAAGATGGGGGGATCTACGAGCAGTACTTC.

This clone was seen a few times. J is TRBJ2-5 and V is TRBV5-1, with 7 bases identical to TRBD2. Germline values: CDR1 SGHRS, CDR2 YFSETQ. This CDR3 region has 13 residues. V lost 4 bases, J lost 1 base, and 1 base stayed unmatched. The CDR3 region is CASSVAGQETQYF. DNA for the CDR3: TGCGCCAGCAGCGTAGCGGGCCAAGAGACCCAGTACTTC.

This clone was detected a few times. V is TRBV18 and J is TRBJ1-2, with TRBD1 matching 9 bases. Trimming removed 3 bases from V and 4 bases from J; junction bases left unmatched: 6. This CDR3 is 15 amino acids long. CDR1 is KGHSH and CDR2 is LQKENI in the germline V gene. CDR3 in DNA: TGTGCCAGCTCACCTACAGGGGGCTTTGGCTATGGCTACACCTTC. Translating it yields CASSPTGGFGYGYTF.

This chain joins TRBV11-2 and TRBJ2-2; 8 bases are a match to TRBD1. The V gene's germline CDR1 is SGHAT and CDR2 FQNNGV. The CDR3 is made up of 18 amino acids. V shed 5 bases and J 6 bases; nucleotides not matched to a gene: 17. The chain's CDR3 is CASSKFPGVLQGAGELFF. In nucleotides, the CDR3 is TGTGCCAGCAGCAAATTCCCCGGTGTACTACAGGGGGCCGGGGAGCTGTTTTTT.

J is TRBJ2-5 and V is TRBV4-1; no definite D call. Deletions cut 1 base from V and 5 bases from J, with 8 bases between. The length of the CDR3 is 13 residues. Germline V gene data show CDR1 as MGHRA and CDR2 as YSYEKL. For the CDR3, the DNA is TGCGCCAGCAGCCAAGCTCGTAGTGAGACCCAGTACTTC. It translates to CASSQARSETQYF.

V is TRBV7-6 and J is TRBJ2-1; 7 positions agree with TRBD1. The CDR3 loop spans 15 amino acids. The V segment lost 5 bases and the J segment 4 bases; nucleotides outside the gene matches: 8. Germline V lookup: CDR1 SGHVS, CDR2 FNYEAQ. The CDR3, as DNA: TGTGCCAGCAGCGAGGGACAGCCTTTTTACAATGAGCAGTTCTTC. This codes for CASSEGQPFYNEQFF.